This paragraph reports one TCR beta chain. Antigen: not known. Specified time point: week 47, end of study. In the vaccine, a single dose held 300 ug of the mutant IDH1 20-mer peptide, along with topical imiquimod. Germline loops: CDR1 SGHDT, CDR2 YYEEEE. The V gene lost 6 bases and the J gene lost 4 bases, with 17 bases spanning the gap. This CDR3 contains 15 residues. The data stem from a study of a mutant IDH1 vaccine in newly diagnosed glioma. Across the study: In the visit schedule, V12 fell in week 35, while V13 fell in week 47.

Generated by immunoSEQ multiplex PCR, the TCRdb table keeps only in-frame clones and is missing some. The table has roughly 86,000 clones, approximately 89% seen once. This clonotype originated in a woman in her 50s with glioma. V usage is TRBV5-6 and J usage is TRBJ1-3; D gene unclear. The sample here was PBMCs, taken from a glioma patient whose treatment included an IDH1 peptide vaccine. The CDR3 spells CASTAQRTGGNTIYF. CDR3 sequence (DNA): TGTGCCAGCACCGCCCAACGGACTGGCGGAAACACCATATATTTT.